This TCR beta chain was profiled in a study of shared clonotypes between healthy human individuals. TCRdb keeps only in-frame clones here, not all; method: immunoSEQ multiplex PCR. The table records over 2 million clones, 85% to 95% of them present only once. The sample taken for sequencing was naive CD4+ T cells sorted from blood. Described subset: CD45RA+ positively selected. This TCR came from a man between 18 and 29 years old in good health.

The CDR3 coding sequence is TGTGCCAGCAGCACTCGGGACAGTTCCGAGCAGTACTTC. This encodes CASSTRDSSEQYF. The chain joins TRBV5-4 to TRBJ2-7, with TRBD1 identical over 7 bases. The ends lost 4 bases at V and 6 bases at J; junction bases unmatched: 7. CDR1 and CDR2 from the germline V gene are SGHNT and YYREEE (reference sequence). This CDR3 has 13 residues.